A selection of T cell receptor beta chains follows, all from one sample in a study of control samples from healthy donors and cancer patients. Only in-frame clones appear in the TCRdb table, and some are missing; sequencing was by immunoSEQ multiplex PCR. Of about 120,000 clones listed, roughly nine tenths were seen once; the top ten hold 6% to 8%. The sample was blood. The receptors shown here come from a woman in her late teens or twenties in good health. CDR3s include the opening cysteine and the closing phenylalanine or tryptophan. The D gene is left open where the match is weak.

TRBJ2-3 | TRBV5-5 | TRBD2 | CASSLAPSGGSTDTQYF | TGTGCCAGCAGCTTGGCCCCTAGCGGGGGAAGCACAGATACGCAGTATTTT
TRBJ2-2 | TRBV6-4 | NA | CASSDSPAYNTGELFF | TGTGCCAGCAGTGACTCCCCCGCCTACAACACCGGGGAGCTGTTTTTT
TRBJ2-4 | TRBV7-8 | NA | CASSWRSGAKNIQYF | TGTGCCAGCAGCTGGCGTAGTGGTGCCAAAAACATTCAGTACTTC
TRBJ2-4 | TRBV9 | NA | CASSHSLAKNIQYF | TGTGCCAGCAGCCATTCCTTAGCCAAAAACATTCAGTACTTC
TRBJ2-3 | TRBV7-6 | TRBD2 | CASSTSGRGSGQYF | TGTGCCAGCAGTACTAGCGGGAGGGGGAGCGGGCAGTATTTT
TRBJ1-5 | TRBV20-1 | NA | CSASADQNQPQHF | TGCAGTGCTAGTGCCGACCAGAATCAGCCCCAGCATTTT
TRBJ1-3 | TRBV5-1 | NA | CASSWGRSSGNTIYF | TGCGCCAGCAGCTGGGGGCGAAGCTCTGGAAACACCATATATTTT
TRBJ1-2 | TRBV6-2/TRBV6-3 | NA | CASSSGPNYGYTF | TGTGCCAGCAGCTCGGGACCGAACTATGGCTACACCTTC
TRBJ2-7 | TRBV19 | TRBD1 | CASTSGGLDEQYF | TGTGCCAGTACTTCAGGGGGCCTCGACGAGCAGTACTTC
TRBJ2-2 | TRBV24-1 | NA | CATSDTGHSNTGELFF | TGTGCCACCAGTGATACGGGACATAGTAACACCGGGGAGCTGTTTTTT
TRBJ2-4 | TRBV7-9 | NA | CASSLGGPSKNIQYF | TGTGCCAGCAGCTTAGGTGGGCCAAGCAAAAACATTCAGTACTTC